The rows below give T cell receptor beta chains drawn from one sample of a study of shared clonotypes between healthy human individuals. Profiled with immunoSEQ multiplex PCR; TCRdb holds only in-frame clones, not every one. The sample lists fewer than 150,000 clones, around 73% occurring once. The sample was memory CD8+ T cells sorted from blood. The source of these receptors is a woman aged 30 to 39 in good health. Both conserved end residues are part of each CDR3. D genes are given only for firm matches. Clone size is given for some rows only: seen once, a few or many times, or a class if the clone is expanded.

V	J	size	D	length	CDR3	DNA
TRBV7-9	TRBJ2-7	once	TRBD2	15	CASKGQRDSPYEQYF	TGTGCCAGCAAAGGGCAGCGGGATTCACCCTACGAGCAGTACTTC
TRBV28	TRBJ2-1	NA	NA	14	CASSFRRSYNEQFF	TGTGCCAGCAGTTTCCGGCGCTCCTACAATGAGCAGTTCTTC
TRBV28	TRBJ2-7	NA	TRBD2	14	CASIVLAGNYEQYF	TGTGCCAGCATCGTCCTAGCGGGAAACTACGAGCAGTACTTC
TRBV11-2	TRBJ2-7	few	TRBD1	12	CASSRGGEEQYF	TGTGCCAGCAGTAGAGGGGGCGAGGAGCAGTACTTC
TRBV7-8	TRBJ1-1	NA	NA	13	CASSPQRDTEAFF	TGTGCCAGCAGCCCACAGCGGGACACTGAAGCTTTCTTT
TRBV5-1	TRBJ2-7	few	TRBD2	14	CASKPEREGYEQYF	TGCGCCAGCAAACCCGAGCGGGAGGGCTACGAGCAGTACTTC
TRBV7-2	TRBJ2-7	NA	NA	12	CASSLTGLEQYF	TGTGCCAGCAGTCTAACGGGTCTCGAGCAGTACTTC
TRBV4-1	TRBJ2-1	NA	NA	17	CASSQVSYRVIYNEQFF	TGCGCCAGCAGCCAAGTTTCTTACAGGGTAATTTACAATGAGCAGTTCTTC
TRBV5-1	TRBJ2-7	NA	TRBD2	17	CASSLGVAGGPLDEQYF	TGCGCCAGCAGCTTGGGAGTAGCGGGAGGGCCGCTCGACGAGCAGTACTTC
TRBV7-2	TRBJ1-1	NA	NA	13	CASSFAPNTEAFF	TGTGCCAGCAGTTTTGCCCCGAACACTGAAGCTTTCTTT